The TCR beta chain described here comes from a study of T-cell memory formation after mild COVID-19. MiXCR was run by TCRdb on the 5' RACE reads, yielding one entry per CDR3 protein. The table shows about 120,000 distinct CDR3 sequences, with approximately 16% occurring only once. The CDR3 has 16 amino acids. The J segment lost 6 bases and the V segment lost 4 bases, leaving 9 bases of the junction unmatched. Per the germline V gene, CDR1 is LGHNA and CDR2 is YNFKEQ. The rearrangement joins TRBV4-2 to TRBJ2-3; 11 nucleotides match TRBD2. The TCR originated in an adult woman who had mild COVID-19 (a few samples of this study predate the infection). Cell type and time point are not known. The specimen was PBMCs or a T cell subset sorted from them (not recorded which). CDR3 in DNA: TGTGCCAGCAGCCCATTAGCGGGGGGGCCTCGGGATACGCAGTATTTT. Translation: CASSPLAGGPRDTQYF.